One sample yielded the 23 T cell receptor beta chains listed below, sequenced in a study of identical twins (dated by TCRdb to about 2016). The receptor library was made with 5' RACE. These reads were obtained on an Illumina HiSeq 2000. The public reads were quality trimmed at Q25 with fastp and then assembled into clones with MiXCR by TCRdb, keeping productive beta chains. Here each entry gathers all rows of one CDR3 protein and keeps the most common genes and DNA. The sample contains 1.5 million to 2 million distinct CDR3 sequences, under 35% of them found a single time. Roughly 0.3% of the sample belongs to the ten largest clones. Specimen: cord blood. These receptors all stem from a newborn girl in good health.

The chain employs TRBV6-2 or TRBV6-3 and TRBJ2-7, with D hard to call. This CDR3 is built from 17 residues. The germline V gene has CDR1 MNHEY and CDR2 SVGEGT. Trimming shortened V by 0 bases and J by 1 base, and 16 bases separated the two germline ends. The CDR3 DNA reads TGTGCCAGCAGTTACTCGGGTACACCAACTTATTCCTACGAGCAGTACTTC. It codes for CASSYSGTPTYSYEQYF.

V is TRBV5-1 and J is TRBJ2-7; no clear D gene. This CDR3 contains 16 residues. Trimming removed 3 bases at V and 4 bases at J, with 20 bases between. CDR1 and CDR2 from the germline V gene are SGHRS and YFSETQ. The CDR3 spells CASSSADWSVQYEQYF. The CDR3 DNA reads TGCGCCAGCAGCTCGGCCGATTGGTCAGTACAATACGAGCAGTACTTC.

This clonotype was observed a handful of times. This chain joins TRBV4-2 and TRBJ2-1, with D possibly being TRBD2 (6 bases). The germline gives CDR1 LGHNA, CDR2 YNFKEQ. Trimming stripped 0 bases from V and 13 bases from J, with 16 bases between. CDR3 length: 14 amino acids. The CDR3 is CASSQETSRETQFF. CDR3 in DNA: TGTGCCAGCAGCCAAGAAACTAGTCGGGAGACCCAGTTCTTC.

V gene TRBV19 combines with J gene TRBJ2-1; TRBD2 agrees at 7 bases. Germline-derived CDR1 and CDR2 are LNHDA and SQIVND (reference sequence). The CDR3 totals 17 residues. With V trimmed by 3 bases and J by 0 bases, 8 bases remained unmatched. This CDR3 is CASSMSLAPSSYNEQFF. The CDR3 nucleotides are TGTGCCAGTAGTATGTCACTAGCGCCGAGCTCCTACAATGAGCAGTTCTTC.

This clonotype was counted between two and nine times. The gene calls are TRBV6-4 and TRBJ2-1; tentatively, D is TRBD2 (6 bases). The CDR3 loop spans 16 amino acids. Trimming stripped 3 bases from V and 9 bases from J, with 21 bases between. Germline V gives CDR1 MRHNA, CDR2 SNTAGT. CDR3 nucleotide sequence: TGTGCCAGCAGTGAAAAGGTCCGAGACGCCGGGGGTGAGCAGTTCTTC. As protein: CASSEKVRDAGGEQFF.

This chain connects TRBV28 to TRBJ2-1; D assignment may be TRBD1 or TRBD2 (5 bases each). Germline lookup yields CDR1 MDHEN and CDR2 SYDVKM. With 6 bases removed from V and 9 bases from J, the gap between germline ends came to 15 bases. There are 13 residues in the CDR3. The CDR3 sequence is CASSPGTPSEQFF. CDR3 sequence (DNA): TGTGCCAGCAGCCCCGGGACCCCCAGTGAGCAGTTCTTC.

The genes are TRBV12-3 or TRBV12-4 and TRBJ2-4; 9 bases fit TRBD1. The CDR3 length is 15 residues. The J segment lost 13 bases and the V segment lost 6 bases, leaving 16 bases of the junction unmatched. In DNA, the CDR3 is TGTGCCAGCAGACGAAGATCACAGGGGGCCTACGGGCAGTACTTC. Protein product: CASRRRSQGAYGQYF.

The chain is built from TRBV6-5 and TRBJ1-1; D is uncertain. This CDR3 is built from 15 residues. Germline lookup yields CDR1 MNHEY and CDR2 SVGAGI. Trimming took off 6 bases at V and 8 bases at J, with 22 bases between the two ends. The CDR3 sequence is CASRPASRNLWEAFF. DNA for the CDR3: TGTGCCAGCAGACCGGCCAGCCGGAACCTTTGGGAAGCTTTCTTT.

This sequence joins TRBV5-5 and TRBJ2-1; D may be TRBD2 (6 bases). This CDR3 has 17 residues. Trimming pared 0 bases from V and 0 bases from J, leaving 13 bases between. Germline V CDR1 and CDR2: SGHKS, YYEKEE (reference sequence). CDR3 loop: CASSLAKRVSSYNEQFF. In DNA form, the CDR3 reads TGTGCCAGCAGCTTGGCCAAGCGGGTTAGCTCCTACAATGAGCAGTTCTTC.

This clonotype showed up many times. This chain uses TRBV7-2 with TRBJ2-4; possibly TRBD2 for D (7 bases). The germline CDR1 and CDR2 sequences are SGHTA and FQGNSA. Trimming pared 2 bases from V and 9 bases from J, leaving 23 bases between. The CDR3 extends over 17 amino acids. CDR3 bases: TGTGCCAGCAGCTTATTGGCGGGGGCAACACCCTCTGGCATTCAGTACTTC. It is translated as CASSLLAGATPSGIQYF.

This chain connects TRBV27 to TRBJ2-7; TRBD1 matches at 8 bases. Trimming cost V 4 bases and J 0 bases; bases outside gene matches: 2. The germline gives CDR1 MNHEY, CDR2 SMNVEV (reference sequence). The CDR3 is 14 residues long. In nucleotides, the CDR3 is TGTGCCAGCAGTTCGGGACAGGCCTCCTACGAGCAGTACTTC. Its translation is CASSSGQASYEQYF.

This clonotype was detected a few times. The V and J genes are TRBV20-1 and TRBJ2-1; 12 bases match TRBD2. V trimming: 3 bases; J trimming: 10 bases; junction bases outside the gene matches: 7. The germline V gene has CDR1 DFQATT and CDR2 SNEGSKA (reference sequence). There are 14 residues in the CDR3. The CDR3 is CSASALAGGQEQFF. Written as DNA, the CDR3 is TGCAGTGCTAGTGCTCTAGCGGGGGGGCAGGAGCAGTTCTTC.

This clonotype has only one observation. The chain is built from TRBV4-1 and TRBJ2-2, with TRBD1 matching over 7 bases. The CDR3 is 19 residues long. CDR1 and CDR2 from the germline V gene are MGHRA and YSYEKL. The V segment lost 4 bases and the J segment 1 base; nucleotides outside the gene matches: 15. The CDR3 nucleotides are TGCGCCAGCAGCCGGGCGGTGAGGGGGCCAAAGGAGAACACCGGGGAGCTGTTTTTT. This translates into CASSRAVRGPKENTGELFF.

The chain couples TRBV20-1 to TRBJ2-1, with D possibly TRBD2 on 6 matching bases. Trimming removed 0 bases from V and 4 bases from J, with 13 bases in between. Germline-derived CDR1 and CDR2 are DFQATT and SNEGSKA (reference sequence). The CDR3 sequence is 15 residues long. The CDR3 region is CSAREGSGGYNEQFF. The CDR3 DNA is TGCAGTGCTAGAGAGGGTAGCGGTGGGTACAATGAGCAGTTCTTC.

The CDR3 loop reads CASSLVPDWAASSYEQFF. For the CDR3, the DNA is TGTGCCAGCAGCTTAGTCCCTGACTGGGCGGCAAGCTCCTACGAGCAGTTCTTC. V and J are TRBV7-2 and TRBJ2-1; no clear D gene. Trimming left V 1 base short and J 10 bases short, with 26 bases between. Per the germline V gene, CDR1 is SGHTA and CDR2 is FQGNSA. The CDR3 length is 18 residues.

V gene TRBV28 combines with J gene TRBJ1-1; possibly TRBD1 for D (6 bases). Deletions cut 7 bases from V and 8 bases from J, with 14 bases between. Germline V CDR1 and CDR2: MDHEN, SYDVKM. There are 12 residues in the CDR3. As DNA, the CDR3 is TGTGCCAGCACCTCGACAGGCGCAGAAGCTTTCTTT. It yields the protein CASTSTGAEAFF. The full variable domain, in which reference TRBV28 and TRBJ1-1 provide the parts outside the CDR3, is DVKVTQSSRYLVKRTGEKVFLECVQDMDHENMFWYRQDPGLGLRLIYFSYDVKMKEKGDIPEGYSVSREKKERFSLILESASTNQTSMYLCASTSTGAEAFFGQGTRLTVV.

J is TRBJ2-7 and V is TRBV15; unclear D gene. The CDR3 extends over 15 amino acids. Germline V gene lookup returns CDR1 LNHNV and CDR2 YYDKDF (reference sequence). V was shortened by 1 base and J by 2 bases, with 12 bases between the two germline ends. The CDR3 loop is CATSRVGRQAYEQYF. The CDR3 bases are TGTGCCACCAGCAGAGTTGGTAGACAAGCCTACGAGCAGTACTTC.

The chain joins TRBV7-9 to TRBJ1-2, with TRBD1 as a possible D gene (5 bases). Germline V gives CDR1 SEHNR, CDR2 FQNEAQ (reference sequence). Deletions cut 2 bases from V and 0 bases from J, with 13 bases between. The CDR3 runs 16 residues. CDR3 sequence (DNA): TGTGCCAGCAGCTTAAGGCTAGGGGCCGCTAACTATGGCTACACCTTC. Protein product: CASSLRLGAANYGYTF.

CDR3 DNA: TGTGCCATCGGGGGGGAGGGAGGATCCTACAATGAGCAGTTCTTC. Its protein product is CAIGGEGGSYNEQFF. V and J are TRBV10-3 and TRBJ2-1; TRBD2 matches 7 bases. V lost 8 bases to trimming and J lost 1 base; unmatched junction nucleotides: 8. Per germline, CDR1 ENHRY and CDR2 SYGVKD. The CDR3 has 15 residues.

This clonotype was observed a handful of times. This chain links TRBV27 with TRBJ1-2; no definite D call. The germline CDR1 and CDR2 sequences are MNHEY and SMNVEV (reference sequence). The CDR3 length is 14 residues. Trimming cost V 0 bases and J 2 bases, with 7 bases left between them. CDR3 residues: CASSLSKGNYGYTF. CDR3 sequence (DNA): TGTGCCAGCAGTTTATCGAAGGGCAACTATGGCTACACCTTC.

In this sample, this clonotype turned up a few times. V is TRBV20-1 and J is TRBJ1-5, with 8 bases fitting TRBD1. CDR1 DFQATT and CDR2 SNEGSKA come from the germline V gene (reference sequence). V was pared by 3 bases and J by 2 bases, with 6 bases of the junction left unmatched. The CDR3 runs to 15 residues. The CDR3 region is CSASGQGMGNQPQHF. CDR3 DNA: TGCAGTGCTAGTGGACAGGGTATGGGCAATCAGCCCCAGCATTTT.

The chain carries TRBV7-2 and TRBJ1-1; D is possibly TRBD1 (5 bases). V was trimmed by 1 base and J by 1 base, leaving 19 bases between them. The CDR3 is 18 amino acids. Germline CDR1 reads SGHTA; CDR2 reads FQGNSA. The CDR3, as DNA: TGTGCCAGCAGCTTAGGTAGAGGGCAGGAAGGGGCGAACACTGAAGCTTTCTTT. Translated, it gives CASSLGRGQEGANTEAFF.

The rearrangement joins TRBV6-2 or TRBV6-3 to TRBJ2-7; D gene unclear. V dropped 6 bases and J dropped 3 bases, with 15 bases sitting between them. The V gene's germline CDR1 is MNHEY and CDR2 SVGEGT. This CDR3 has 14 amino acids. CDR3 region: CASSRSGFDYEQYF. In DNA, the CDR3 is TGTGCCAGCAGCCGATCAGGATTTGACTACGAGCAGTACTTC.